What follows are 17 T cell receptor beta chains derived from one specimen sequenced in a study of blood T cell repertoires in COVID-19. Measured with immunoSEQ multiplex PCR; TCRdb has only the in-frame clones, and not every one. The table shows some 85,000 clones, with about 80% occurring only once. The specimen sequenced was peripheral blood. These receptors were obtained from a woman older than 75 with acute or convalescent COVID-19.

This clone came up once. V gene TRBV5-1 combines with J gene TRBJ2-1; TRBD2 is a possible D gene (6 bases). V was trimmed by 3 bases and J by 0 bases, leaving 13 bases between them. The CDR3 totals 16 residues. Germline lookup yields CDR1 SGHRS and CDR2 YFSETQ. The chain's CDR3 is CASSSGEWGSYNEQFF. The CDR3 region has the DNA TGCGCCAGCAGCTCGGGAGAGTGGGGCTCCTACAATGAGCAGTTCTTC.

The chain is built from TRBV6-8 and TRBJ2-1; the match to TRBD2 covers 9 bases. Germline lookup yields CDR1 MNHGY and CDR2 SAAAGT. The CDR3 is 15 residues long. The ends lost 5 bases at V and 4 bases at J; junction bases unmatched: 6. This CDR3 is CASSSGRNEYNEQFF. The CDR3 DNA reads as TGTGCCAGCAGTAGCGGGAGGAACGAGTACAATGAGCAGTTCTTC.

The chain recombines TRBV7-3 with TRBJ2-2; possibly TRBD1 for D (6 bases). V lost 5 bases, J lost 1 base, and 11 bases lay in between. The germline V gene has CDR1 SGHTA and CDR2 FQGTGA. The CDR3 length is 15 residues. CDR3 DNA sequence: TGTGCCAGCAGCCGAAGAGGGGGGAACACCGGGGAGCTGTTTTTT. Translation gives CASSRRGGNTGELFF. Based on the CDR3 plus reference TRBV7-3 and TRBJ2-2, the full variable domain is GAGVSQTPSNKVTEKGKYVELRCDPISGHTALYWYRQSLGQGPEFLIYFQGTGAADDSGLPNDRFFAVRPEGSVSTLKIQRTERGDSAVYLCASSRRGGNTGELFFGEGSRLTVL.

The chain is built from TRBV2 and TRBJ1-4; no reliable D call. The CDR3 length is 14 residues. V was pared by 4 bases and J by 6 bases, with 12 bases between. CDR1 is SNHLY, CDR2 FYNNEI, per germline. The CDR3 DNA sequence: TGTGCCAGCAGTGTAGCCAGGAATTATGAAAAACTGTTTTTT. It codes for CASSVARNYEKLFF.

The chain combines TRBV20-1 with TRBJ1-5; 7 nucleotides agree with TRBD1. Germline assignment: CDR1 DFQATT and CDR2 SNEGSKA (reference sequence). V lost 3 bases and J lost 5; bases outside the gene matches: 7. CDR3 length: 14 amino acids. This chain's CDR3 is CSASGDSSYQPQHF. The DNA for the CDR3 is TGCAGTGCTAGTGGGGACAGTAGTTATCAGCCCCAGCATTTT.

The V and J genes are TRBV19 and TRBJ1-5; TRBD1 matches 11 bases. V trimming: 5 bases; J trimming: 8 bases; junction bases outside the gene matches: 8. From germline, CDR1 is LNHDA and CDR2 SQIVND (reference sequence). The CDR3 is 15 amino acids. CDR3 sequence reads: CASSASGTGGEPQHF. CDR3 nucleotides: TGTGCCAGTAGTGCCTCCGGGACAGGGGGTGAGCCCCAGCATTTT.

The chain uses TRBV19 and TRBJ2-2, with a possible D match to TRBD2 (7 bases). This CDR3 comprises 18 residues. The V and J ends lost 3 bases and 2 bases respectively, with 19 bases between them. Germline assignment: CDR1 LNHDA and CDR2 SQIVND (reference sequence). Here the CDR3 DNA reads TGTGCCAGTAGTATGGTGGCGGGGGCGGCAGCAAACACCGGGGAGCTGTTTTTT. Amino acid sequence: CASSMVAGAAANTGELFF.

CDR3 in amino acids: CASLGDRAVTGELFF. CDR3 bases: TGTGCCAGCCTTGGGGACAGGGCCGTCACCGGGGAGCTGTTTTTT. This chain connects TRBV6-4 to TRBJ2-2; 9 positions agree with TRBD1. CDR1 and CDR2 (germline): MRHNA, SNTAGT. V lost 8 bases, J lost 4 bases, and 8 bases stayed unmatched. The CDR3 spans 15 residues.

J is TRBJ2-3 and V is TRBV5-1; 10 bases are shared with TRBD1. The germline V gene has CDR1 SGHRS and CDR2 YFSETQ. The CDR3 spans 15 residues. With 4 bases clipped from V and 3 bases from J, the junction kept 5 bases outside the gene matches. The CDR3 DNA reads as TGCGCCAGCAGCCCCGGACAGGGGGTGACAGATACGCAGTATTTT. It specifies CASSPGQGVTDTQYF.

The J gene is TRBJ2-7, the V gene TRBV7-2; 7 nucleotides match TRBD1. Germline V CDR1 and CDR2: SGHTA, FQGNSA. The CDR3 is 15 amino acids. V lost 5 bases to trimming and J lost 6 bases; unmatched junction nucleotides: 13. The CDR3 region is CASSKGASKSFEQYF. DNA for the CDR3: TGTGCCAGCAGCAAGGGGGCTAGCAAGTCATTCGAGCAGTACTTC. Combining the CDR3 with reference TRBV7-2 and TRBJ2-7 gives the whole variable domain GAGVSQSPSNKVTEKGKDVELRCDPISGHTALYWYRQSLGQGLEFLIYFQGNSAPDKSGLPSDRFSAERTGGSVSTLTIQRTQQEDSAVYLCASSKGASKSFEQYFGPGTRLTVT.

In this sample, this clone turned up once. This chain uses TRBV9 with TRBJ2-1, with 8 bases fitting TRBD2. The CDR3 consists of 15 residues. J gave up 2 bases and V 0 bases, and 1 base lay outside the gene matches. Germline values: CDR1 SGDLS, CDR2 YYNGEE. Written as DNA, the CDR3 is TGTGCCAGCAGCGTAGGGACTAGCCCCTACAATGAGCAGTTCTTC. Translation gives CASSVGTSPYNEQFF. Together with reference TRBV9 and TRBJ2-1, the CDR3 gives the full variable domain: DSGVTQTPKHLITATGQRVTLRCSPRSGDLSVYWYQQSLDQGLQFLIQYYNGEERAKGNILERFSAQQFPDLHSELNLSSLELGDSALYFCASSVGTSPYNEQFFGPGTRLTVL.

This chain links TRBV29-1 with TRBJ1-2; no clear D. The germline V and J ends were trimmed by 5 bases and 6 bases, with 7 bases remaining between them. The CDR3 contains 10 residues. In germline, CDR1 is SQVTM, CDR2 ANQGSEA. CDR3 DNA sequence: TGCAGCGTTCCTTTTGATGGCTACACCTTC. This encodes CSVPFDGYTF.

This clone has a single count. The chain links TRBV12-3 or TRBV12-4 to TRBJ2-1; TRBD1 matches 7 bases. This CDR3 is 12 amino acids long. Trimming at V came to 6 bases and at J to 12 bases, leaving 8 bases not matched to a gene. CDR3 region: CASSKQGLGQFF. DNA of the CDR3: TGTGCCAGCAGCAAACAGGGGCTAGGGCAGTTCTTC.

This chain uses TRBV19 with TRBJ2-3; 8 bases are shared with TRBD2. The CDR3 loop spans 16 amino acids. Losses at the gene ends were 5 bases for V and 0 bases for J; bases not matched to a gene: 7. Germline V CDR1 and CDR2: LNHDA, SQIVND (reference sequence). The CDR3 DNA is TGTGCCAGTAGTCTCACGGGGGGGCTAAGCACAGATACGCAGTATTTT. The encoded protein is CASSLTGGLSTDTQYF.

The CDR3 sequence is CASSYSTSYEQYF. The CDR3 DNA reads as TGTGCCAGCAGTTACTCCACTAGCTACGAGCAGTACTTC. The rearrangement joins TRBV6-5 to TRBJ2-7; a weak D match, TRBD2 (5 bases). The V gene lost 0 bases and the J gene lost 3 bases, with 6 bases spanning the gap. CDR3 length: 13 amino acids. The germline V gene has CDR1 MNHEY and CDR2 SVGAGI.

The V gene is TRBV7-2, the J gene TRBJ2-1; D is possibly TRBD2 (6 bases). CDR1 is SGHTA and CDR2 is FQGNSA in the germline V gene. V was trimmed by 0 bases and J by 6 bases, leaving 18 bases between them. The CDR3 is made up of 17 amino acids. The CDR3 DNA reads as TGTGCCAGCAGCTTAGCAGTGGGACTTGGAGGACGCAATGAGCAGTTCTTC. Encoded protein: CASSLAVGLGGRNEQFF. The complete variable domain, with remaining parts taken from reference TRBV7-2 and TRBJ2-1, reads GAGVSQSPSNKVTEKGKDVELRCDPISGHTALYWYRQSLGQGLEFLIYFQGNSAPDKSGLPSDRFSAERTGGSVSTLTIQRTQQEDSAVYLCASSLAVGLGGRNEQFFGPGTRLTVL.

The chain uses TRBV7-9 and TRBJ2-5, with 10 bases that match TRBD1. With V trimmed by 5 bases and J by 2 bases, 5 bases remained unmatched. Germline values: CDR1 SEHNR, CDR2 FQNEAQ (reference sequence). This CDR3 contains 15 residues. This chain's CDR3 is CASSAGQGPQETQYF. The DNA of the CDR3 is TGTGCCAGCAGCGCGGGACAGGGGCCTCAAGAGACCCAGTACTTC.